Listed below are T cell receptor beta chains from one sample, sequenced in a study of T cell clonotyping in hematopoietic cell transplantation. The table came from immunoSEQ multiplex PCR; TCRdb's copy has only in-frame clones and leaves some out. The data show under 6,500 clones, roughly 90% seen once. This sample comprised peripheral blood mononuclear cells, obtained 100 days after allogeneic stem cell transplant. The receptors come from a female patient in her fifties or sixties who had an allogeneic stem cell transplant from an unrelated donor, so T cells may come from the graft donor. Some clones in this sample may be carry-over from other donors' samples. The CDR3 runs from the conserved cysteine through the conserved F or W. A D gene is named only where the DNA matches it firmly. Not all rows give a size; the values are once, few, many and, for expanded clones, a class.

d_gene	v_gene	j_gene	len	abundance	CDR3nt	CDR3aa
-	TRBV2	TRBJ1-5	14	-	TGTGCCAGCAGTGGCCCCATGGGGGGTCAGCCCCAGCATTTT	CASSGPMGGQPQHF
-	TRBV4-2	TRBJ2-7	13	-	TGTGCCAGCAGCCAACCGGGGACCTACGAGCAGTACTTC	CASSQPGTYEQYF
-	TRBV19	TRBJ1-1	13	-	TGTGCCAGTAGTTTCTTGGTGAACACTGAAGCTTTCTTT	CASSFLVNTEAFF
-	TRBV11-3	TRBJ2-1	14	-	TGTGCCAGCAGCTTAGGGGCAGGGGACAATGAGCAGTTCTTC	CASSLGAGDNEQFF
TRBD1	TRBV11-2	TRBJ2-4	17	-	TGTGCCAGCAGCTTAAGAGGGACAGGGGGCGCATGGAACATTCAGTACTTC	CASSLRGTGGAWNIQYF
TRBD1	TRBV4-1	TRBJ1-5	18	-	TGCGCCAGCAGTTTAAGCCCCTCTCGGACAGGGTGGGCTCAGCCCCAGCATTTT	CASSLSPSRTGWAQPQHF
-	TRBV7-3	TRBJ2-3	15	few	TGTGCCAGCAGCGCGGGTCTAGGGGGAACAGATACGCAGTATTTT	CASSAGLGGTDTQYF
-	TRBV5-1	TRBJ2-3	17	once	TGCGCCAGCAGCTTGGAAAATCGCCTAACTGGCACAGATACGCAGTATTTT	CASSLENRLTGTDTQYF
-	TRBV5-4	TRBJ2-7	13	-	TGTGCCAGCAGCTTTCGAGGGACCTACGAGCAGTACTTC	CASSFRGTYEQYF
-	TRBV9	TRBJ2-7	15	once	TGTGCCAGCAGCGCCTGGGGGCAGGGGTCGCACGAGCAGTACTTC	CASSAWGQGSHEQYF
-	TRBV6-6	TRBJ2-7	16	-	TGTGCCAGCAGTTCTCCGACAGGGAGGGCCCCCTACGAGCAGTACTTC	CASSSPTGRAPYEQYF
-	TRBV6-5	TRBJ1-2	12	-	TGTGCCAGCAGTTACAGCGGTCGTGGCTACACCTTC	CASSYSGRGYTF
-	TRBV14	TRBJ1-5	18	-	TGTGCCAGCAGCCAAGATAAAGCCAGACAGGTTAATAATCAGCCCCAGCATTTT	CASSQDKARQVNNQPQHF
-	TRBV27	TRBJ1-4	14	-	TGTGCCAGCAGCGAGTTGGGAGCTAATGAAAAACTGTTTTTT	CASSELGANEKLFF
TRBD2	TRBV2	TRBJ2-7	15	once	TGTGCCAGCAGTGAATTCGGGGGGTATCCCTACGAGCAGTACTTC	CASSEFGGYPYEQYF
TRBD1	TRBV4-2	TRBJ1-4	15	-	TGTGCCAGCAGCCAACCGGGACAGACTAATGAAAAACTGTTTTTT	CASSQPGQTNEKLFF
TRBD1	TRBV11-3	TRBJ2-7	14	once	TGTGCCAGCAGCCTACAGGGGAATTCCTACGAGCAGTACTTC	CASSLQGNSYEQYF
-	TRBV6-5	TRBJ2-3	14	-	TGTGCCAGCACTAGCCGGCTAGCGCCAGATACGCAGTATTTT	CASTSRLAPDTQYF
-	TRBV6-5	TRBJ1-1	13	-	TGTGCCAGCAGTTACCAGGGGATCGCTGAAGCTTTCTTT	CASSYQGIAEAFF
TRBD1	TRBV19	TRBJ2-7	15	-	TGTGCCAGTAGTCCCGGGACAGGGGGCTCCTACGAGCAGTACTTC	CASSPGTGGSYEQYF
-	TRBV6-5	TRBJ2-7	14	few	TGTGCCAGCAGTGAAAAGGGACTTTCGGACGAGCAGTACTTC	CASSEKGLSDEQYF
-	TRBV9	TRBJ1-2	13	-	TGTGCCAGCAGCGGACAGAAGACGTATGGCTACACCTTC	CASSGQKTYGYTF